Listed below are T cell receptor beta chains from one sample, sequenced in a study of T cells in Graves' hyperthyroidism and ophthalmopathy. TCRdb recomputed calls from the multiplex PCR reads with MiXCR, one row per CDR3 protein. The sample carries about 400,000 distinct CDR3 sequences, approximately 14% recorded once. Specimen: blood. The receptors were sampled from a woman between 18 and 29 years old with Graves' hyperthyroidism. Both conserved end residues are part of each CDR3. Fields, in order: D gene, V gene, clone size, J gene, CDR3 protein, CDR3 DNA. D genes are given only for firm matches. The listing skips clone size in some rows; elsewhere it reads once, few, many or a size class.

>TRBD1|TRBV5-6|.|TRBJ1-2
CASSLPPTGGPVNYGYTF
TGTGCCAGCAGCTTGCCCCCGACAGGGGGCCCGGTTAACTATGGCTACACCTTC
>.|TRBV4-1|few|TRBJ2-3
CASSQGGSGSTDTQYF
TGCGCCAGCAGCCAAGGGGGGAGTGGGAGCACAGATACGCAGTATTTT
>.|TRBV4-1|.|TRBJ1-1
CASSQERQGNTEAFF
TGCGCCAGCAGCCAAGAAAGGCAGGGGAACACTGAAGCTTTCTTT
>.|TRBV4-2|.|TRBJ2-1
CASSQEDQSSYNEQFF
TGTGCCAGCAGCCAAGAGGATCAGAGCTCCTACAATGAGCAGTTCTTC
>.|TRBV5-6|.|TRBJ2-7
CASSWGATLDEQYF
TGTGCCAGCAGCTGGGGGGCGACGCTTGACGAGCAGTACTTC
>TRBD1|TRBV6-1|few|TRBJ2-2
CASSVTPGTDTGELFF
TGTGCCAGCAGTGTGACTCCCGGGACAGACACCGGGGAGCTGTTTTTT
>.|TRBV7-2|many|TRBJ1-1
CASSPGGVVAEAFF
TGTGCCAGCAGCCCGGGCGGGGTAGTCGCTGAAGCTTTCTTT
>.|TRBV28|many|TRBJ2-1
CASSSTTRVEQFF
TGTGCCAGCAGTTCGACTACTAGAGTTGAGCAGTTCTTC
>TRBD2|TRBV20-1|few|TRBJ2-2
CSARTTSGSRTGELFF
TGCAGTGCTAGAACGACTAGCGGGAGTCGCACCGGGGAGCTGTTTTTT
>.|TRBV7-2|.|TRBJ1-1
CASSLLAGNEAFF
TGTGCCAGCAGCTTATTAGCAGGGAACGAAGCTTTCTTT
>.|TRBV7-3|.|TRBJ2-6
CASSLPTLGGAGANVLTF
TGTGCCAGCAGCTTACCCACACTAGGAGGGGCAGGGGCCAACGTCCTGACTTTC
>TRBD2|TRBV7-9|many|TRBJ2-2
CASSLASGRGTGELFF
TGTGCCAGCAGCTTAGCTAGCGGGAGAGGCACCGGGGAGCTGTTTTTT
>.|TRBV9|few|TRBJ1-5
CASSVVPNQPQHF
TGTGCCAGCAGCGTAGTTCCCAATCAGCCCCAGCATTTT
>.|TRBV15|.|TRBJ2-3
CATSREDSSSDTQYF
TGTGCCACCAGCAGAGAGGACAGTTCCTCGGATACGCAGTATTTT
>TRBD2|TRBV7-2|many|TRBJ2-3
CASSPASGGYTDTQYF
TGTGCCAGCAGCCCCGCTAGCGGGGGATACACAGATACGCAGTATTTT
>TRBD1|TRBV19|.|TRBJ2-3
CASSLGIGGLADTQYF
TGTGCCAGTAGTCTGGGAATAGGGGGCTTGGCAGATACGCAGTATTTT
>TRBD2|TRBV28|many|TRBJ2-7
CASMLAVTYEQYF
TGTGCCAGCATGCTAGCGGTAACCTACGAGCAGTACTTC
>.|TRBV4-2|.|TRBJ2-5
CVSSLGLFQETQYF
TGTGTCAGCAGCCTAGGACTGTTCCAAGAGACCCAGTACTTC
>TRBD1|TRBV4-3|.|TRBJ1-1
CASSQDQGVNTEAFF
TGCGCCAGCAGCCAAGATCAGGGGGTGAACACTGAAGCTTTCTTT
>.|TRBV18|many|TRBJ1-1
CASSPSANSNTEAFF
TGTGCCAGCTCACCCTCGGCAAACTCGAACACTGAAGCTTTCTTT
>.|TRBV11-1|many|TRBJ2-1
CASSFTHAYNEQFF
TGTGCCAGCAGCTTTACGCATGCCTACAATGAGCAGTTCTTC
>.|TRBV3-1|many|TRBJ2-2
CASSQGRRAGELFF
TGTGCCAGCAGCCAAGGCCGGAGGGCCGGGGAGCTGTTTTTT
>.|TRBV5-1|few|TRBJ2-2
CASSSDPNTGELFF
TGCGCCAGCAGCTCGGACCCGAACACCGGGGAGCTGTTTTTT
>TRBD1|TRBV3-1|many|TRBJ1-1
CASSPRGPTEAFF
TGTGCCAGCAGCCCCAGGGGGCCTACTGAAGCTTTCTTT
>TRBD1|TRBV6-5|.|TRBJ1-1
CACSYPGGDEAFF
TGTGCCTGCAGTTATCCAGGGGGCGATGAAGCTTTCTTT
>.|TRBV11-3|many|TRBJ2-1
CASSPEAGKQFF
TGTGCCAGCAGCCCTGAGGCGGGGAAGCAGTTCTTC
>.|TRBV18|many|TRBJ1-3
CASSPVGASGNTIYF
TGTGCCAGCTCACCGGTTGGGGCCTCTGGAAACACCATATATTTT
>.|TRBV6-1|few|TRBJ1-4
CASSEVRDEKLFF
TGTGCCAGCAGTGAAGTCAGAGATGAAAAACTGTTTTTT
>TRBD2|TRBV7-2|many|TRBJ2-7
CASSSGLAGVQDEQYF
TGTGCCAGCAGCTCCGGACTAGCGGGGGTTCAGGACGAGCAGTACTTC
>.|TRBV19|few|TRBJ1-2
CASSIGPRYGYTF
TGTGCCAGTAGTATAGGTCCTCGCTATGGCTACACCTTC
>.|TRBV28|.|TRBJ2-6
CASSFPLPGANVLTF
TGTGCCAGCAGTTTCCCACTCCCTGGGGCCAACGTCCTGACTTTC
>.|TRBV6-5|few|TRBJ1-3
CASSYRGFGNTIYF
TGTGCCAGCAGTTACCGGGGTTTTGGAAACACCATATATTTT
>.|TRBV5-1|many|TRBJ1-3
CASSTNTLRSGNTIYF
TGCGCCAGCAGCACGAACACCCTCCGCTCAGGAAACACCATATATTTT
>TRBD1|TRBV7-7|few|TRBJ1-5
CASSSRTGRSRSNQPQHF
TGTGCTAGCAGCTCACGGACAGGGAGGAGTCGTAGCAATCAGCCCCAGCATTTT
>TRBD1|TRBV19|few|TRBJ1-2
CASTLDRAGTGGYTF
TGTGCCAGTACCCTTGACAGGGCCGGCACGGGTGGCTACACCTTC
>.|TRBV15|many|TRBJ2-7
CATSSPPWDIFYEQYF
TGTGCCACCAGCAGTCCCCCATGGGACATATTCTACGAGCAGTACTTC
>TRBD2|TRBV7-9|many|TRBJ2-1
CASSLVVTSDHNEQFF
TGTGCCAGCAGCTTAGTGGTGACTAGCGACCACAATGAGCAGTTCTTC
>.|TRBV7-9|few|TRBJ1-3
CASSSRSQGPGNTIYF
TGTGCCAGCAGCTCAAGATCGCAGGGCCCTGGAAACACCATATATTTT
>TRBD1|TRBV5-1|many|TRBJ1-1
CASSPRQGVNTEAFF
TGCGCCAGCAGCCCGAGACAGGGGGTGAACACTGAAGCTTTCTTT
>.|TRBV20-1|.|TRBJ1-3
CSARDKGFPGNTIYF
TGCAGTGCTAGAGATAAGGGCTTTCCTGGAAACACCATATATTTT
>.|TRBV6-1|.|TRBJ2-1
CASRTDRSSYNEQFF
TGTGCCAGCAGAACTGACCGATCCTCCTACAATGAGCAGTTCTTC
>TRBD1|TRBV11-2|many|TRBJ2-3
CASSQSRGFPSTDTQYF
TGTGCCAGCAGCCAATCCAGGGGGTTCCCTAGCACAGATACGCAGTATTTT
>.|TRBV20-1|.|TRBJ1-4
CSATLGQPEKLFF
TGCAGTGCTACACTTGGACAGCCCGAAAAACTGTTTTTT
>TRBD1|TRBV20-1|.|TRBJ1-5
CSASRDRVGVQPQHF
TGCAGTGCTAGTCGGGACAGGGTAGGGGTTCAGCCCCAGCATTTT
>.|TRBV20-1|many|TRBJ2-7
CSARGSQGLYEQYF
TGCAGTGCTAGAGGTAGCCAGGGGCTCTACGAGCAGTACTTC
>TRBD1|TRBV28|few|TRBJ2-7
CASTIRDRGPEQYF
TGTGCCAGCACCATCCGGGACAGGGGCCCCGAGCAGTACTTC
>TRBD2|TRBV3-1|few|TRBJ2-7
CASRGSETSPYEQYF
TGTGCCAGCAGGGGGTCTGAGACTAGCCCGTACGAGCAGTACTTC
>TRBD2|TRBV5-1|many|TRBJ2-7
CASSLLGGGYEQYF
TGCGCCAGCAGCTTGCTGGGGGGGGGCTACGAGCAGTACTTC
>TRBD1|TRBV7-2|many|TRBJ1-2
CASSYDRALRGYTF
TGTGCCAGCAGTTATGACAGGGCCTTGAGAGGCTACACCTTC
>TRBD1|TRBV10-3|.|TRBJ2-1
CAASSGQGDEQFF
TGTGCCGCGTCGTCCGGACAGGGGGATGAGCAGTTCTTC
>.|TRBV4-1|few|TRBJ1-1
CASSQEDRYNTEAFF
TGCGCCAGCAGCCAAGAGGACAGATACAACACTGAAGCTTTCTTT
>.|TRBV7-2|many|TRBJ2-5
CASSLVPGTETQYF
TGTGCCAGCAGCTTAGTGCCCGGGACGGAGACCCAGTACTTC
>.|TRBV7-2|.|TRBJ2-5
CASSLAGTGETQYF
TGTGCCAGCAGCCTAGCCGGGACGGGAGAGACCCAGTACTTC
>.|TRBV11-2|many|TRBJ1-3
CASSLAGNTIYF
TGTGCCAGCAGCTTAGCTGGAAACACCATATATTTT
>.|TRBV7-9|many|TRBJ2-3
CASRPTGYRLSSTDTQYF
TGTGCCAGCAGACCAACAGGGTATAGGCTCAGTAGCACAGATACGCAGTATTTT
>.|TRBV19|.|TRBJ2-7
CASSIVAGAYEQYF
TGTGCCAGTAGTATAGTCGCGGGGGCGTACGAGCAGTACTTC
>TRBD2|TRBV24-1|few|TRBJ2-3
CATSDLSSGASTDTQYF
TGTGCCACCAGTGATTTGAGTAGCGGGGCTAGCACAGATACGCAGTATTTT
>TRBD2|TRBV6-5|.|TRBJ2-7
CASSYSRTSSGEQYF
TGTGCCAGCAGTTACTCACGGACTAGCTCCGGGGAGCAGTACTTC
>.|TRBV9|few|TRBJ1-3
CASSAGYPSGNTIYF
TGTGCCAGCAGCGCAGGGTACCCCTCTGGAAACACCATATATTTT